The sequence of this T cell receptor (beta chain) was determined in a study of CD8+CD57+ T cells in acquired aplastic anemia. As for the study in general: The mean DNA yield obtained from sorted CD4+ and CD8+ cells came to around 3 ug. Findings of the study overall: Researchers reported that CD8+ Simpson's diversity was not significantly different in patients versus controls. In common between the patients and the controls were twenty-nine CD8+ CDR3 sequences.

This CDR3 spans 15 amino acids. The germline V gene encodes CDR1 SQVTM and CDR2 ANQGSEA. Genomic DNA, the template, was used for profiling of the TCR beta VDJ and CDR3. One entry per CDR3 protein, called by TCRdb with MiXCR from the reads. This table has more than 150,000 distinct CDR3 sequences, just under 50% appearing once. This clonotype was detected only a few times. Its antigen is unknown. A read error is possible here, since a much larger clone lies one base away. Patients chosen for sequencing had CD8+CD57+ cells that had expanded, as shown by flow cytometry. The sample taken for sequencing was sorted CD4+, CD8+, or CD8+CD57+ T cells (not recorded which) from PBMCs. This TCR came from a human donor with aplastic anemia. The chain couples TRBV29-1 to TRBJ1-1, with TRBD1 as a possible D gene (6 bases). The CDR3 loop reads CSVAHPDRRDTEASF. In DNA, the CDR3 is TGCAGCGTTGCCCACCCCGACAGGCGGGACACTGAAGCTTCCTTT.